This passage covers 32 T cell receptor beta chains from one sample sequenced in a study of T cell responses to AZD1222 COVID-19 vaccine. Sequenced by immunoSEQ multiplex PCR; TCRdb stores in-frame clones only, minus some. The sample holds about 150,000 clones; about 90% are singletons and the top ten take around 3.5%. The source was peripheral blood, collected 28 days after the second AZD1222 dose. These receptors all stem from an adult who received the AZD1222 COVID-19 vaccine.

This chain links TRBV27 with TRBJ2-1; tentative D call: TRBD2 (6 bases). This CDR3 region has 13 residues. V was cut by 6 bases and J by 5 bases, with 11 bases left in between. CDR1 is MNHEY, CDR2 SMNVEV, per germline (reference sequence). This CDR3 is CASSLAYDNEQFF. The CDR3 DNA reads as TGTGCCAGCAGCCTAGCGTACGACAATGAGCAGTTCTTC.

This sequence joins TRBV11-3 and TRBJ2-2; TRBD2 is a possible D gene (6 bases). The CDR3 has 18 residues. CDR1 is SGHNT and CDR2 is YENEEA in the germline V gene. V gave up 6 bases and J gave up 0 bases, with 20 bases separating them. In DNA form, the CDR3 reads TGTGCCAGCAGTTTATCATCAGGGACTCCCTCGAACACCGGGGAGCTGTTTTTT. Its translation is CASSLSSGTPSNTGELFF.

V and J are TRBV7-2 and TRBJ2-3; D gene unclear. The CDR3 totals 13 residues. The germline V gene encodes CDR1 SGHTA and CDR2 FQGNSA. V dropped 5 bases and J dropped 1 base, with 7 bases sitting between them. The chain's CDR3 is CASSLTGTDTQYF. The CDR3 DNA follows: TGTGCCAGCAGCCTAACTGGCACAGATACGCAGTATTTT.

The gene calls are TRBV18 and TRBJ1-2; D perhaps matches TRBD1 (6 bases). CDR3 length: 16 amino acids. Looked up from germline, CDR1 is KGHSH and CDR2 is LQKENI. V was cut by 2 bases and J by 4 bases, with 17 bases left in between. CDR3: CASSPTEEGGIYGYTF. The CDR3 DNA reads as TGTGCCAGCTCACCAACTGAGGAAGGGGGAATCTATGGCTACACCTTC.

The chain is built from TRBV29-1 and TRBJ1-2; a possible D gene is TRBD1 (5 bases). The germline V and J ends were trimmed by 1 base and 4 bases, with 10 bases remaining between them. The CDR3 is 13 amino acids. Germline CDR1 and CDR2: SQVTM and ANQGSEA. The CDR3 DNA is TGCAGCGTTGAAGCCTCCGGGACCTATGGCTACACCTTC. Translated, it gives CSVEASGTYGYTF.

This rearrangement joins TRBV9 to TRBJ2-7; D is possibly TRBD1 (6 bases). CDR3 size: 14 residues. V dropped 2 bases and J dropped 4 bases, with 13 bases sitting between them. Germline CDR1 and CDR2: SGDLS and YYNGEE. CDR3 sequence: CASSVRTEGYEQYF. In nucleotides, the CDR3 is TGTGCCAGCAGCGTTCGGACAGAAGGTTACGAGCAGTACTTC.

The chain joins TRBV18 to TRBJ2-2, with a possible D match to TRBD2 (5 bases). The CDR3 spans 15 residues. V was shortened by 6 bases and J by 1 base, with 12 bases between the two germline ends. The germline V gene has CDR1 KGHSH and CDR2 LQKENI. The CDR3 DNA reads TGTGCCAGCTCTAATTTCGGGGAGAACACCGGGGAGCTGTTTTTT. It translates to CASSNFGENTGELFF. Supplemented by reference TRBV18 and TRBJ2-2, the full variable domain reads NAGVMQNPRHLVRRRGQEARLRCSPMKGHSHVYWYRQLPEEGLKFMVYLQKENIIDESGMPKERFSAEFPKEGPSILRIQQVVRGDSAAYFCASSNFGENTGELFFGEGSRLTVL.

The J gene is TRBJ1-1, the V gene TRBV5-6; possible D gene TRBD1, 5 bases. Germline V gene lookup returns CDR1 SGHDT and CDR2 YYEEEE. The CDR3 extends over 13 amino acids. V was cut by 4 bases and J by 6 bases, with 13 bases left in between. The CDR3 sequence: CASSPGPGPEAFF. The CDR3 DNA is TGTGCCAGCAGCCCGGGTCCAGGGCCTGAAGCTTTCTTT.

The V gene is TRBV4-3, the J gene TRBJ2-3; 10 bases agree with TRBD2. The CDR3 consists of 16 residues. The V gene's germline CDR1 is LGHNA and CDR2 YSLEER. J lost 3 bases, V lost 1 base, and 4 bases had no gene match. CDR3 residues: CASSQGRLAGTDTQYF. The CDR3 DNA reads as TGCGCCAGCAGCCAAGGGAGACTAGCGGGTACAGATACGCAGTATTTT.

The chain employs TRBV24-1 and TRBJ2-7; 11 bases line up with TRBD1. The CDR3 covers 14 residues. The V and J ends lost 9 bases and 0 bases, in that order; junction bases with no gene match: 3. The V gene's germline CDR1 is KGHDR and CDR2 SFDVKD. The CDR3 DNA follows: TGTGCCACCCAAGGGACAGGGGGCTCCTACGAGCAGTACTTC. Translation gives CATQGTGGSYEQYF.

The CDR3 sequence is CASRSDTSYEQYF. As DNA, the CDR3 is TGTGCCAGCAGATCGGACACAAGTTACGAGCAGTACTTC. This chain connects TRBV6-5 to TRBJ2-7, with D possibly matching TRBD1 (5 bases). V was shortened by 6 bases and J by 4 bases, with 13 bases between the two germline ends. Germline V gene data show CDR1 as MNHEY and CDR2 as SVGAGI. The length of the CDR3 is 13 residues.

V gene TRBV2 combines with J gene TRBJ2-7, with D tentatively TRBD1 or TRBD2 (5 bases each). CDR1 is SNHLY and CDR2 is FYNNEI in the germline V gene. The CDR3 covers 12 residues. The germline V and J ends were trimmed by 3 bases and 3 bases, with 6 bases remaining between them. For the CDR3, the DNA is TGTGCCAGCAGTGAGGGGGACTACGAGCAGTACTTC. It is translated as CASSEGDYEQYF.

CDR3 in amino acids: CASSQDRVEAFF. The CDR3 region has the DNA TGCGCCAGCAGCCAAGATAGGGTGGAAGCTTTCTTT. V gene TRBV4-3 combines with J gene TRBJ1-1, with D unresolved. Germline V gene sequence: CDR1 LGHNA, CDR2 YSLEER. Trimming cost V 0 bases and J 8 bases, with 7 bases left between them. CDR3 length: 12 residues.

The chain is built from TRBV28 and TRBJ1-2; D is perhaps TRBD1 (5 bases). The V gene lost 5 bases and the J gene lost 6 bases, with 22 bases spanning the gap. The CDR3 is made up of 16 amino acids. Per the germline V gene, CDR1 is MDHEN and CDR2 is SYDVKM. The CDR3 DNA reads as TGTGCCAGCAGTCTCAACCGGGACGGAGGGCCCCATGGCTACACCTTC. Translating gives CASSLNRDGGPHGYTF.

The chain is built from TRBV28 and TRBJ1-2; D unclear. V was shortened by 1 base and J by 8 bases, with 17 bases between the two germline ends. The CDR3 is made up of 15 amino acids. The germline V gene encodes CDR1 MDHEN and CDR2 SYDVKM. Here the CDR3 reads CASSLLGALVGGYTF. CDR3 nucleotides: TGTGCCAGCAGTTTATTGGGTGCACTCGTGGGAGGCTACACCTTC.

The chain is built from TRBV18 and TRBJ2-3; weak D call: TRBD1 (5 bases). The CDR3 runs to 14 residues. CDR1 KGHSH and CDR2 LQKENI come from the germline V gene. V shed 6 bases and J shed 3 bases, with 13 bases lying between them. The CDR3 sequence: CASSQTRVTDTQYF. In DNA, the CDR3 is TGTGCCAGCTCCCAAACCAGGGTGACAGATACGCAGTATTTT.

This clone was seen once. The chain has TRBV4-3 and TRBJ2-7; maybe TRBD2 (5 bases). The CDR3 length is 18 residues. Per the germline V gene, CDR1 is LGHNA and CDR2 is YSLEER. V was pared by 3 bases and J by 0 bases, with 21 bases between. CDR3 DNA sequence: TGCGCCAGCAGCCAGAGGGCGGGCGCGCAGACCTCCTCCTACGAGCAGTACTTC. Its translation is CASSQRAGAQTSSYEQYF.

The chain employs TRBV6-1 and TRBJ1-1, with D unresolved. The germline V gene has CDR1 MNHNS and CDR2 SASEGT. The CDR3 contains 15 residues. The V end lost 1 base, the J end lost 0 bases, and 9 bases lay between the germline ends. CDR3 DNA: TGTGCCAGCAGTGAAGAGCTAAATTTGAACACTGAAGCTTTCTTT. Translation: CASSEELNLNTEAFF.

The chain joins TRBV3-1 (or the pseudogene TRBV3-2) to TRBJ1-5; the D is unclear. The CDR3 sequence is 16 residues long. CDR1 LGHDT and CDR2 YNNKEL come from the germline V gene (reference sequence). The V and J ends lost 1 base and 2 bases respectively, with 12 bases between them. CDR3 sequence (DNA): TGTGCCAGCAGCCAAGGGGTGGGGAAGGGCAATCAGCCCCAGCATTTT. Protein product: CASSQGVGKGNQPQHF.

This chain joins TRBV27 and TRBJ2-7; D is ambiguous. The CDR3 covers 12 residues. V lost 6 bases to trimming and J lost 5 bases, with 11 bases between them. Looked up from germline, CDR1 is MNHEY and CDR2 is SMNVEV (reference sequence). CDR3: CASSHVVHEQYF. Here the CDR3 DNA reads TGTGCCAGCAGCCACGTAGTCCACGAGCAGTACTTC.

The chain employs TRBV28 and TRBJ2-2, with 9 bases matching TRBD1. The CDR3 covers 16 residues. V trimming: 1 base; J trimming: 2 bases; junction bases outside the gene matches: 2. Germline V gene lookup returns CDR1 MDHEN and CDR2 SYDVKM. Here the CDR3 reads CASSLLTGGNTGELFF. CDR3 nucleotides: TGTGCCAGCAGTTTATTGACAGGGGGAAACACCGGGGAGCTGTTTTTT.

The rearrangement uses TRBV24-1 and TRBJ1-2; D unclear. Germline assignment: CDR1 KGHDR and CDR2 SFDVKD. With 5 bases removed from V and 2 bases from J, the gap between germline ends came to 8 bases. The CDR3 runs to 13 residues. DNA of the CDR3: TGTGCCACCAGTGTAGGCACCAACTATGGCTACACCTTC. It codes for CATSVGTNYGYTF.

The chain is built from TRBV7-8 and TRBJ2-5; D call uncertain. The CDR3 consists of 15 residues. Between the trimmed V and J ends, which lost 6 bases and 0 bases, there was a span of 14 bases. Germline V CDR1 and CDR2: SGHVS, FQNEAQ. The CDR3 reads CASSQNGFYQETQYF. The CDR3 DNA reads as TGTGCCAGCAGTCAAAACGGGTTCTACCAAGAGACCCAGTACTTC.

Turning to this clone: This specimen includes other DNA sequences encoding the same CDR3. The chain links TRBV7-9 to TRBJ1-2; D gene uncertain. V gave up 5 bases and J gave up 3 bases, with 7 bases separating them. The CDR3 has 12 residues. Germline CDR1 is SEHNR and CDR2 is FQNEAQ (reference sequence). The CDR3 sequence: CASSRGDYGYTF. Written as DNA, the CDR3 is TGTGCCAGCAGCCGGGGTGACTATGGCTACACCTTC.

The chain uses TRBV6-2 or TRBV6-3 and TRBJ1-2; D is possibly TRBD1 (5 bases). This CDR3 spans 14 amino acids. V gave up 8 bases and J gave up 4 bases, with 17 bases separating them. From germline, CDR1 is MNHEY and CDR2 SVGEGT. The CDR3 region is CASRRDWKLYGYTF. CDR3 bases: TGTGCCAGCCGCCGGGACTGGAAGCTCTATGGCTACACCTTC.

The chain couples TRBV10-2 to TRBJ2-5; TRBD1 matches 9 bases. J lost 5 bases, V lost 0 bases, and 10 bases had no gene match. This CDR3 comprises 17 residues. Germline V lookup: CDR1 WSHSY, CDR2 SAAADI. The chain's CDR3 is CASSESGTGRFVETQYF. The CDR3 nucleotides are TGCGCCAGCAGTGAGTCTGGGACAGGGAGGTTTGTGGAGACCCAGTACTTC.

The chain is built from TRBV4-3 and TRBJ2-7, with D hard to call. V was shortened by 1 base and J by 3 bases, with 13 bases between the two germline ends. CDR1 and CDR2 from the germline V gene are LGHNA and YSLEER. The CDR3 covers 15 residues. CDR3 sequence: CASSQVYTVDYEQYF. The CDR3 region has the DNA TGCGCCAGCAGCCAAGTTTATACAGTCGACTACGAGCAGTACTTC.

The V call is TRBV10-3, the J call TRBJ2-7; D possibly corresponds to TRBD2 (5 bases). Germline V CDR1 and CDR2: ENHRY, SYGVKD. This CDR3 contains 14 residues. V was trimmed by 6 bases and J by 2 bases, leaving 14 bases between them. In DNA form, the CDR3 reads TGTGCCATCAGCATCGAGGGTGAAACCTACGAGCAGTACTTC. This translates into CAISIEGETYEQYF.

This chain joins TRBV28 and TRBJ1-2, with 8 bases identical to TRBD1. V gave up 2 bases and J gave up 2 bases; unmatched junction bases: 16. Germline V gene sequence: CDR1 MDHEN, CDR2 SYDVKM. The CDR3 has 19 residues. CDR3 protein: CASSLKLVDWTGTNYGYTF. The CDR3 DNA reads TGTGCCAGCAGTTTAAAACTTGTGGACTGGACAGGGACAAACTATGGCTACACCTTC.

The chain employs TRBV11-3 and TRBJ2-1; 8 positions agree with TRBD1. The CDR3 is 13 amino acids. From germline, CDR1 is SGHNT and CDR2 YENEEA. V was pared by 6 bases and J by 7 bases, with 5 bases of the junction left unmatched. The CDR3 region is CASRLGQANEQFF. CDR3 nucleotide sequence: TGTGCCAGCAGGTTGGGACAGGCAAATGAGCAGTTCTTC.

This clone was picked up a small number of times. The chain links TRBV11-2 to TRBJ1-1, with TRBD1 as a possible D gene (5 bases). Germline V gene data show CDR1 as SGHAT and CDR2 as FQNNGV. The germline V and J ends were trimmed by 2 bases and 2 bases, with 9 bases remaining between them. The CDR3 totals 14 residues. CDR3 protein: CASSLLRGNTEAFF. CDR3 DNA: TGTGCCAGCAGCTTATTGAGGGGTAACACTGAAGCTTTCTTT.

The rearrangement joins TRBV27 to TRBJ1-4; 9 bases are a match to TRBD1. This CDR3 spans 14 amino acids. V lost 6 bases and J lost 8; bases outside the gene matches: 7. Germline CDR1 MNHEY, CDR2 SMNVEV (reference sequence). In nucleotides, the CDR3 is TGTGCCAGCAGCCCACAGGGGGCACGGGAAAAACTGTTTTTT. This gives the protein CASSPQGAREKLFF.